This entry is about one T cell receptor beta chain. What it binds is unknown. The sample belongs to a study of shared clonotypes between healthy human individuals. Study background: The plates for each donor numbered three CD4 naive, three CD4 memory, two CD8 naive and one CD8 memory. Study-wide results and caveats: The naive CD4 repertoires of a few donors were compared, and around 4.9% of clonotypes were shared.

CDR3 length equals 16 residues. Germline-derived CDR1 and CDR2 are SGDLS and YYNGEE. V lost 4 bases and J 4 bases, leaving 18 bases between the germline ends. Profiled with immunoSEQ multiplex PCR; TCRdb holds only in-frame clones, not every one. The table shows 1.4 million to 1.5 million clones, with more than 95% occurring only once. Sequenced: naive CD4+ T cells sorted from blood. The sample's subset: CD45RA+ positively selected. The sequence derives from a man aged 25 to 40 in good health. This sequence joins TRBV9 and TRBJ2-1; perhaps TRBD2 as D (6 bases). CDR3 amino acids: CASSTEMSSEYNEQFF. CDR3 DNA sequence: TGTGCCAGCAGCACCGAGATGTCTAGCGAGTACAATGAGCAGTTCTTC.